Following are 30 T cell receptor beta chains from one sample sequenced in a study of shared clonotypes between healthy human individuals (dated by TCRdb to the early 2020s). Library preparation was by the immunoSEQ multiplex PCR assay. This immuneACCESS table, as held by TCRdb, lists in-frame sequences with V and J called but not all clones. Of the missing ones, under half trace to an unresolved V gene in checked studies; the others have no known cause. In this sample the table shows around 1,900,000 clones, around 93% of which occur a single time. The ten largest clones take up roughly 1.7% of the sample. CD8 naive samples were obtained by positive selection for CCR7 among CD45RO-negative cells, yielding a CD45RA+CCR7+ population from which TemRA cells were excluded. Sequencing input: naive CD8+ T cells from PBMCs. What this sample's cell subset or site label stands for: CD45RA+CCR7+. These TCRs come from a man younger than 30 in good health. Some clones in this sample may be carry-over from other donors' samples.

The chain recombines TRBV15 with TRBJ1-2; no clear D gene. V lost 3 bases, J lost 7 bases, and 18 bases lay in between. This CDR3 contains 15 residues. Per germline, CDR1 LNHNV and CDR2 YYDKDF (reference sequence). The CDR3 DNA is TGTGCCACCAGCAGCAGGAACCAGACTTCTGCTGGCTACACCTTC. Translated, it gives CATSSRNQTSAGYTF.

This sequence joins TRBV28 and TRBJ1-1, with 11 bases aligning to TRBD1. The CDR3 is 15 residues long. V shed 6 bases and J 4 bases; nucleotides not matched to a gene: 7. CDR1 and CDR2 from the germline V gene are MDHEN and SYDVKM. Here the CDR3 reads CASSPWDRGSTEAFF. The CDR3 DNA follows: TGTGCCAGCAGCCCCTGGGACAGGGGGAGCACTGAAGCTTTCTTT.

The rearrangement joins TRBV30 to TRBJ2-2, with TRBD1 matching 7 bases. Germline CDR1 reads GTSNPN; CDR2 reads SVGIG (reference sequence). V trimming: 4 bases; J trimming: 5 bases; junction bases outside the gene matches: 4. This CDR3 region has 13 residues. CDR3 in DNA: TGTGCCTGGATTAGGGGGCAGACCGGGGAGCTGTTTTTT. Translating it yields CAWIRGQTGELFF.

The chain combines TRBV6-5 with TRBJ2-1, with D perhaps matching TRBD2 (5 bases). Germline assignment: CDR1 MNHEY and CDR2 SVGAGI. V was cut by 0 bases and J by 7 bases, with 10 bases left in between. The CDR3 totals 14 residues. CDR3 coding DNA: TGTGCCAGCAGTTACTCTCTTAGGAGGAATGAGCAGTTCTTC. This codes for CASSYSLRRNEQFF.

The rearrangement joins TRBV25-1 to TRBJ2-7; no clear D. Per germline, CDR1 MGHDK and CDR2 SYGVNS. Between the trimmed V and J ends, which lost 10 bases and 0 bases, there was a span of 7 bases. The CDR3 is made up of 11 amino acids. For the CDR3, the DNA is TGTGCCACCGGGTACTCCTACGAGCAGTACTTC. Protein sequence: CATGYSYEQYF.

This chain uses TRBV19 with TRBJ2-5; TRBD1 is a possible D gene (5 bases). Trimming took 6 bases from V and 3 from J, leaving 11 bases between them. This CDR3 is 13 amino acids long. Germline assignment: CDR1 LNHDA and CDR2 SQIVND (reference sequence). In nucleotides, the CDR3 is TGTGCCAGTAGGTTGGACATGGAAGAGACCCAGTACTTC. Protein: CASRLDMEETQYF.

V is TRBV29-1 and J is TRBJ1-2; the D gene is possibly TRBD1 (6 bases). Germline CDR1 SQVTM, CDR2 ANQGSEA. V was clipped by 7 bases and J by 8 bases, with 17 bases between them. CDR3 length equals 12 residues. This CDR3 is CSGLDSWGGYTF. The CDR3, as DNA: TGCAGCGGACTGGACAGTTGGGGGGGCTACACCTTC.

The chain carries TRBV27 and TRBJ1-2; D possibly corresponds to TRBD1 (6 bases). Germline values: CDR1 MNHEY, CDR2 SMNVEV (reference sequence). Trimming shortened V by 0 bases and J by 6 bases, and 11 bases separated the two germline ends. The CDR3 is 14 residues long. The CDR3 coding sequence is TGTGCCAGCAGTTTATCGGGGGCGGGGGATGGCTACACCTTC. Amino acid sequence: CASSLSGAGDGYTF.

V gene TRBV2 combines with J gene TRBJ2-1, with no clear D. Germline values: CDR1 SNHLY, CDR2 FYNNEI. The V end lost 3 bases, the J end lost 1 base, and 7 bases lay between the germline ends. This CDR3 spans 14 amino acids. The CDR3 here is CASSEPPSYNEQFF. DNA for the CDR3: TGTGCCAGCAGTGAGCCGCCTTCCTACAATGAGCAGTTCTTC.

V gene TRBV7-9 combines with J gene TRBJ2-7, with TRBD1 as a possible D gene (5 bases). The germline gives CDR1 SEHNR, CDR2 FQNEAQ (reference sequence). This CDR3 contains 15 residues. V dropped 5 bases and J dropped 0 bases, with 14 bases sitting between them. DNA of the CDR3: TGTGCCAGCAGCCCACCCTACGACAGCTCCTACGAGCAGTACTTC. Translating gives CASSPPYDSSYEQYF.

V and J are TRBV27 and TRBJ1-2; D may be TRBD1 (5 bases). Germline V gene sequence: CDR1 MNHEY, CDR2 SMNVEV (reference sequence). The CDR3 extends over 14 amino acids. V gave up 5 bases and J gave up 4 bases, with 14 bases separating them. The CDR3 nucleotides are TGTGCCAGCAGTATGGGGACGGGGATCTATGGCTACACCTTC. This sequence encodes CASSMGTGIYGYTF.

The chain carries TRBV28 and TRBJ2-5, with D uncertain. The CDR3 length is 13 residues. V lost 9 bases to trimming and J lost 7 bases, with 18 bases between them. Germline V CDR1 and CDR2: MDHEN, SYDVKM. The DNA for the CDR3 is TGTGCCAGTACCCAACCTGAACCTGGGACCCAGTACTTC. Its translation is CASTQPEPGTQYF.

This sequence joins TRBV15 and TRBJ1-2; TRBD1 matches at 9 bases. The germline CDR1 and CDR2 sequences are LNHNV and YYDKDF (reference sequence). The V gene end was trimmed by 3 bases and the J gene end by 1 base; junction bases not matched to a gene: 6. The CDR3 is 16 amino acids. The DNA for the CDR3 is TGTGCCACCAGCAGTGAACAGGGGGCGCTTAACTATGGCTACACCTTC. Translated, it gives CATSSEQGALNYGYTF. The complete variable domain, with remaining parts taken from reference TRBV15 and TRBJ1-2, reads DAMVIQNPRYQVTQFGKPVTLSCSQTLNHNVMYWYQQKSSQAPKLLFHYYDKDFNNEADTPDNFQSRRPNTSFCFLDIRSPGLGDTAMYLCATSSEQGALNYGYTFGSGTRLTVV.

V gene TRBV11-2 combines with J gene TRBJ2-7; no definite D call. Trimming took off 3 bases at V and 2 bases at J, with 8 bases between the two ends. This CDR3 has 13 residues. CDR1 SGHAT and CDR2 FQNNGV come from the germline V gene. For the CDR3, the DNA is TGTGCCAGCAGCTTTGAGGTCCCCTACGAGCAGTACTTC. Its protein is CASSFEVPYEQYF.

This clone showed up just once. The J gene is TRBJ1-2, the V gene TRBV27, with D tentatively TRBD1 (6 bases). V lost 5 bases and J 5 bases, leaving 18 bases between the germline ends. Germline CDR1 and CDR2: MNHEY and SMNVEV (reference sequence). The CDR3 is made up of 15 amino acids. Here the CDR3 DNA reads TGTGCCAGCAGTCTGCAACATAAGGGACATTATGGCTACACCTTC. Amino acid sequence: CASSLQHKGHYGYTF.

This clone was seen once. Sequence at one end of the junction differs from germline and may be a read error. The chain carries TRBV7-2 and TRBJ2-1; 10 bases are a match to TRBD2. Looked up from germline, CDR1 is SGHTA and CDR2 is FQGNSA. The CDR3 has 15 residues. This CDR3 reads CASSLAGVGYNEQFF. CDR3 bases: TGTGCCAGCAGCCTAGCGGGAGTGGGTTACAATGAGCAGTTCTTC.

V usage is TRBV25-1 and J usage is TRBJ1-3; D ambiguous. Trimming cost V 3 bases and J 0 bases, with 9 bases left between them. Germline assignment: CDR1 MGHDK and CDR2 SYGVNS. This CDR3 has 15 residues. The CDR3 protein is CASSDYGSSGNTIYF. CDR3 nucleotides: TGTGCCAGCAGTGACTATGGATCCTCTGGAAACACCATATATTTT.

This rearrangement joins TRBV4-3 to TRBJ2-5; 10 nucleotides line up with TRBD2. Per the germline V gene, CDR1 is LGHNA and CDR2 is YSLEER. Trimming at V came to 0 bases and at J to 5 bases, leaving 6 bases not matched to a gene. There are 16 residues in the CDR3. CDR3 region: CASSQEVAGGLETQYF. The CDR3 nucleotides are TGCGCCAGCAGCCAAGAGGTAGCGGGAGGTTTGGAGACCCAGTACTTC.

The chain joins TRBV7-9 to TRBJ1-5; D is ambiguous. In germline, CDR1 is SEHNR, CDR2 FQNEAQ (reference sequence). The CDR3 is made up of 14 amino acids. CDR3 amino acids: CVGPILTLVQPQHF. In DNA, the CDR3 is TGTGTAGGACCCATCCTTACCCTCGTTCAGCCCCAGCATTTT.

The chain uses TRBV28 and TRBJ2-1, with TRBD2 matching over 7 bases. CDR1 and CDR2 from the germline V gene are MDHEN and SYDVKM. The CDR3 contains 15 residues. The trim removed 5 bases at V and 4 bases at J, leaving 8 bases unmatched. DNA of the CDR3: TGTGCCAGCAGTCCGCTTGAGCGGGGATACAATGAGCAGTTCTTC. Protein: CASSPLERGYNEQFF.

The chain employs TRBV30 and TRBJ2-1; TRBD2 matches at 7 bases. CDR1 is GTSNPN and CDR2 is SVGIG in the germline V gene (reference sequence). The CDR3 extends over 16 amino acids. V lost 0 bases, J lost 5 bases, and 10 bases stayed unmatched. Written as DNA, the CDR3 is TGTGCCTGGAGTGTACGTCGCGGGGGAAACAACAATGAGCAGTTCTTC. It specifies CAWSVRRGGNNNEQFF.

The chain has TRBV7-8 and TRBJ1-1; D perhaps matches TRBD1 (6 bases). Germline CDR1 SGHVS, CDR2 FQNEAQ. The germline V and J ends were trimmed by 1 base and 3 bases, with 18 bases remaining between them. This CDR3 contains 17 residues. The CDR3 nucleotides are TGTGCCAGCAGCTTAGTTTGGTCGGGGGGGCAGGACACTGAAGCTTTCTTT. Amino acid sequence: CASSLVWSGGQDTEAFF.

The chain employs TRBV6-4 and TRBJ2-7, with 10 bases matching TRBD2. Germline assignment: CDR1 MRHNA and CDR2 SNTAGT. Trimming cost V 3 bases and J 3 bases; bases outside gene matches: 5. The CDR3 has 15 amino acids. The CDR3 coding sequence is TGTGCCAGCAGTGAGGGCGCTAGCGGGAGCTACGAGCAGTACTTC. Protein sequence: CASSEGASGSYEQYF.

This chain uses TRBV29-1 with TRBJ2-6; no firm D call. Germline loops: CDR1 SQVTM, CDR2 ANQGSEA. The CDR3 extends over 16 amino acids. The ends were cut back, 8 bases at V and 0 bases at J, with 17 bases in the middle. CDR3 coding DNA: TGCAGCACCATAGGAGTCGCAGACTCTGGGGCCAACGTCCTGACTTTC. Its protein product is CSTIGVADSGANVLTF.

The rearrangement joins TRBV4-1 to TRBJ2-2; D assignment may be TRBD1 or TRBD2 (5 bases each). This CDR3 contains 14 residues. V was cut by 4 bases and J by 10 bases, with 16 bases left in between. CDR1 is MGHRA, CDR2 YSYEKL, per germline. Here the CDR3 DNA reads TGCGCCAGCAGCCTTGGGACCCGGGTAGTGGAGCTGTTTTTT. Amino acids: CASSLGTRVVELFF.

This clone was counted a single time. The V and J genes are TRBV15 and TRBJ1-1; D gene uncertain. The CDR3 is 11 amino acids. Germline V gives CDR1 LNHNV, CDR2 YYDKDF (reference sequence). V was cut by 8 bases and J by 2 bases, with 6 bases left in between. This CDR3 is CATGVNTEAFF. The CDR3 coding sequence is TGTGCCACCGGGGTTAACACTGAAGCTTTCTTT.

As to this clone: Other nucleotide sequences in the sample specify the same CDR3. The chain recombines TRBV27 with TRBJ1-1, with D tentatively TRBD1 (6 bases). Per the germline V gene, CDR1 is MNHEY and CDR2 is SMNVEV (reference sequence). The CDR3 runs to 13 residues. V lost 6 bases, J lost 1 base, and 9 bases lay in between. The CDR3 DNA reads as TGTGCCAGCAGAGAACAGGGGAACACTGAAGCTTTCTTT. Its translation is CASREQGNTEAFF.

This chain uses TRBV28 with TRBJ2-7; D is unclear. The CDR3 is made up of 12 amino acids. The germline gives CDR1 MDHEN, CDR2 SYDVKM. The V gene lost 3 bases and the J gene lost 8 bases, with 11 bases spanning the gap. The chain's CDR3 is CASSFKGWQQYF. In nucleotides, the CDR3 is TGTGCCAGCAGTTTTAAGGGTTGGCAGCAGTACTTC.

This sequence joins TRBV28 and TRBJ2-4; D is tentatively TRBD1 or TRBD2 (5 bases each). The V end lost 6 bases, the J end lost 7 bases, and 16 bases lay between the germline ends. CDR1 MDHEN and CDR2 SYDVKM come from the germline V gene. The CDR3 runs 14 residues. The CDR3 is CASRSVGVANIQYF. In DNA form, the CDR3 reads TGTGCCAGCAGGAGTGTGGGGGTGGCGAACATTCAGTACTTC.

The V and J genes are TRBV5-5 and TRBJ2-1, with 8 bases that match TRBD2. Trimming cost V 3 bases and J 7 bases; bases outside gene matches: 12. The CDR3 contains 16 residues. Germline loops: CDR1 SGHKS, CDR2 YYEKEE (reference sequence). Written as DNA, the CDR3 is TGTGCCAGCAGCTGGCCGGAGCGGGAGCGGAGGAATGAGCAGTTCTTC. Its translation is CASSWPERERRNEQFF.